The T cell receptor beta chain described here comes from a study of T cell clonotyping in hematopoietic cell transplantation. Recipient blood drawn about 28 days pretransplant and days 30, 100, 180 after. Notes on this clone: Its cognate antigen is unknown.

Here immunoSEQ multiplex PCR was the method, and the copy in TCRdb shows in-frame clones only, minus some. The sample holds about 5,400 clones, roughly 70% seen once. The trim removed 5 bases at V and 0 bases at J, leaving 15 bases unmatched. CDR1 SEHNR and CDR2 FQNEAQ come from the germline V gene (reference sequence). The CDR3 is 19 residues long. Study outcomes and limitations: Pathologically expanded recipient clonotypes increased progressively from day 30 to day 180 as diversity fell. Graft donor and pretransplant recipient Inverse Simpson Index values predicted broader posttransplant TCR diversity. Without cell sorting, CD4 versus CD8 contributions remain unresolved.

This specimen consisted of PBMCs, obtained 180 days after allogeneic stem cell transplant. The V gene is TRBV7-9, the J gene TRBJ2-7; 11 bases are shared with TRBD2. This TCR came from a male patient in his 50s who had an allogeneic stem cell transplant from an unrelated donor, so the T cells may come from the graft donor. Some clones in this sample may be carry-over from other donors' samples. The CDR3 region has the DNA TGTGCCAGCAGCACCGTTAGCGGGAGGGTTCCCCTTAGCTCCTACGAGCAGTACTTC. Its protein product is CASSTVSGRVPLSSYEQYF.